What follows is one T cell receptor beta chain and its context. What it binds is not known. This sample stems from a study of cytomegalovirus exposure and HLA in healthy donors. Study results and caveats: It was confirmed in vitro that a few of the CMV-associated chains were specific for CMV antigens. Near-uniform donor sequencing depth was presumed by presence/absence analyses.

It was with 60 Vbeta and 13 Jbeta primers that the PCR ran. Libraries were prepared by immunoSEQ multiplex PCR; TCRdb keeps only in-frame clonotypes and omits some of them. The data show some 120,000 clones, 80% seen once. Trimming removed 8 bases from V and 2 bases from J, with 12 bases in between. Germline V lookup: CDR1 LNHDA, CDR2 SQIVND (reference sequence). This CDR3 spans 13 amino acids. V is TRBV19 and J is TRBJ1-1, with D perhaps TRBD1 (6 bases). The sample comprised PBMCs. This clonotype was sampled from a male donor in good health and CMV-seronegative. The CDR3 loop is CASGHRENTEAFF. The DNA of the CDR3 is TGTGCCAGTGGGCACAGGGAAAACACTGAAGCTTTCTTT.